The 10 T cell receptor beta chains in this list originate from one sample, sequenced in a study of blood T cell repertoires in COVID-19. Here immunoSEQ multiplex PCR was the method, and the copy in TCRdb shows in-frame clones only, minus some. Here the sample spans 70,000 to 85,000 clones, about 86% being singletons. Source material: peripheral blood. The receptors come from a woman of 80 years or more in a cohort sampled during active or convalescent COVID-19.

CDR3 region: CASSLGQGYRSTDTQYF. The CDR3 coding sequence is TGTGCCAGCAGCTTGGGACAGGGGTATCGTAGCACAGATACGCAGTATTTT. The chain combines TRBV7-3 with TRBJ2-3, with 10 bases aligning to TRBD1. This CDR3 has 17 residues. CDR1 SGHTA and CDR2 FQGTGA come from the germline V gene. J gave up 0 bases and V 3 bases, and 6 bases lay outside the gene matches.

The gene calls are TRBV7-9 and TRBJ1-3; 8 bases fit TRBD1. The CDR3 spans 15 residues. J gave up 7 bases and V 5 bases, and 10 bases lay outside the gene matches. Germline CDR1 and CDR2: SEHNR and FQNEAQ (reference sequence). In DNA form, the CDR3 reads TGTGCCAGCAGCGGGGACAGGCCGATCGGTAACACCATATATTTT. Its translation is CASSGDRPIGNTIYF.

This rearrangement joins TRBV7-9 to TRBJ1-1; the match to TRBD1 covers 7 bases. Trimming took 5 bases from V and 5 from J; bases not matched to a gene: 5. CDR3 length: 13 amino acids. The germline V gene encodes CDR1 SEHNR and CDR2 FQNEAQ (reference sequence). Here the CDR3 reads CASSAQGTTEAFF. The DNA for the CDR3 is TGTGCCAGCAGCGCACAGGGGACGACTGAAGCTTTCTTT.

J is TRBJ2-7 and V is TRBV6-5; 7 bases line up with TRBD1. This CDR3 spans 15 amino acids. V gave up 6 bases and J gave up 4 bases; unmatched junction bases: 12. The V gene's germline CDR1 is MNHEY and CDR2 SVGAGI. CDR3 coding DNA: TGTGCCAGCAGGCGAGACAGGGATAGGCCGTACGAGCAGTACGTC. Protein product: CASRRDRDRPYEQYV.

This clone appeared once. The genes are TRBV6-5 and TRBJ1-1; 7 bases match TRBD1. The CDR3 extends over 13 amino acids. Trimming cost V 10 bases and J 4 bases; bases outside gene matches: 9. Germline V gives CDR1 MNHEY, CDR2 SVGAGI. The DNA of the CDR3 is TGTGCCACCTCCCTCGGACAGGTCACTGAAGCTTTCTTT. It encodes CATSLGQVTEAFF.

The V and J genes are TRBV12-5 and TRBJ1-2, with 11 bases lining up with TRBD1. Germline V gene sequence: CDR1 LGHNT, CDR2 FRNRAP. The CDR3 extends over 16 amino acids. Trimming took 0 bases from V and 7 from J; bases not matched to a gene: 7. CDR3 in DNA: TGTGCTAGTGGTTTGGTCCCGGCCGGGACAGGGGGTGGCTACACCTTC. As protein: CASGLVPAGTGGGYTF. Together with reference TRBV12-5 and TRBJ1-2, the CDR3 gives the full variable domain: DARVTQTPRHKVTEMGQEVTMRCQPILGHNTVFWYRQTMMQGLELLAYFRNRAPLDDSGMPKDRFSAEMPDATLATLKIQPSEPRDSAVYFCASGLVPAGTGGGYTFGSGTRLTVV.

J is TRBJ1-6 and V is TRBV28, with D uncertain. This CDR3 has 17 amino acids. Trimming cost V 4 bases and J 9 bases, with 22 bases left between them. Germline CDR1 is MDHEN and CDR2 is SYDVKM. In DNA, the CDR3 is TGTGCCAGCAGTTCGCGACGGTTACTGGGCCCAGGTTCACCCCTCCACTTT. Amino acids: CASSSRRLLGPGSPLHF.

The chain's CDR3 is CASSLGHGYEQYF. The CDR3 coding sequence is TGTGCCAGCTCACTAGGACACGGCTACGAGCAGTACTTC. The chain recombines TRBV18 with TRBJ2-7; D is perhaps TRBD1 (5 bases). This CDR3 region has 13 residues. Germline V gene sequence: CDR1 KGHSH, CDR2 LQKENI. Trimming took off 4 bases at V and 3 bases at J, with 10 bases between the two ends.

This rearrangement joins TRBV18 to TRBJ2-1, with 14 bases aligning to TRBD2. In germline, CDR1 is KGHSH, CDR2 LQKENI. With V trimmed by 3 bases and J by 10 bases, 8 bases remained unmatched. The CDR3 has 16 residues. Here the CDR3 reads CASSPPGLAGVGEQFF. The CDR3 DNA reads TGTGCCAGCTCACCTCCGGGACTAGCGGGAGTTGGAGAGCAGTTCTTC.

This chain joins TRBV3-1 (or the pseudogene TRBV3-2) and TRBJ2-4; possible D gene TRBD2, 6 bases. Germline CDR1 LGHDT, CDR2 YNNKEL (reference sequence). V was trimmed by 0 bases and J by 0 bases, leaving 9 bases between them. The length of the CDR3 is 16 residues. CDR3 sequence (DNA): TGTGCCAGCAGCCAAGACCCGGGACTAGCCAAAAACATTCAGTACTTC. Its protein is CASSQDPGLAKNIQYF.